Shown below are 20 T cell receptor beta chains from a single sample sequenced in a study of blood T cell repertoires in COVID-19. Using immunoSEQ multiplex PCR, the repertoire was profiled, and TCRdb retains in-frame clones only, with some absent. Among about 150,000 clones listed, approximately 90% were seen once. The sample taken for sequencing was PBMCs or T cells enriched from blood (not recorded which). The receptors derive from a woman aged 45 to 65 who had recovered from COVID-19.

The CDR3 DNA is TGTGCCAGCCCCCCCTTAGGACAGGGTTGGACTGAAGCTTTCTTT. Amino acid sequence: CASPPLGQGWTEAFF. J is TRBJ1-1 and V is TRBV27, with 8 positions matching TRBD1. The CDR3 contains 15 residues. In germline, CDR1 is MNHEY, CDR2 SMNVEV (reference sequence). The J segment lost 5 bases and the V segment lost 8 bases, leaving 13 bases of the junction unmatched.

CDR3 loop: CASSSTQGAALHEQYF. CDR3 in DNA: TGTGCCAGCAGCTCGACGCAGGGGGCAGCCCTCCACGAGCAGTACTTC. V is TRBV7-9 and J is TRBJ2-7; 8 bases fit TRBD1. The CDR3 loop spans 16 amino acids. With V trimmed by 4 bases and J by 5 bases, 13 bases remained unmatched. The germline CDR1 and CDR2 sequences are SEHNR and FQNEAQ (reference sequence).

CDR3 in DNA: TGTGCCAGCAGCTCCCGGGACACTCAGAACACTGAAGCTTTCTTT. This translates into CASSSRDTQNTEAFF. The chain has TRBV7-2 and TRBJ1-1, with D tentatively TRBD1 (6 bases). This CDR3 region has 15 residues. Germline lookup yields CDR1 SGHTA and CDR2 FQGNSA. V lost 4 bases, J lost 1 base, and 13 bases lay in between.

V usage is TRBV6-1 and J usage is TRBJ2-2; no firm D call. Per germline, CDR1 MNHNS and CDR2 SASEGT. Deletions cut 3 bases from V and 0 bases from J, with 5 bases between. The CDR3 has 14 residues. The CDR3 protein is CASSEIANTGELFF. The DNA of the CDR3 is TGTGCCAGCAGTGAGATAGCGAACACCGGGGAGCTGTTTTTT.

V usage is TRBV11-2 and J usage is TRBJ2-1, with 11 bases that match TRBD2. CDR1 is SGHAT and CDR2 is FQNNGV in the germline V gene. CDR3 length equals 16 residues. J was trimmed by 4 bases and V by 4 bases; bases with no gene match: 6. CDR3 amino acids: CASSWGLAEEYNEQFF. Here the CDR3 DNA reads TGTGCCAGCAGCTGGGGACTAGCGGAAGAATACAATGAGCAGTTCTTC.

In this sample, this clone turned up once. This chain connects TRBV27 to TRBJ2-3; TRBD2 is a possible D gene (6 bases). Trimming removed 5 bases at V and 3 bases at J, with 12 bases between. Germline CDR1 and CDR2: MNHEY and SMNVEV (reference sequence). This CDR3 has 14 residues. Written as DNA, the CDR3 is TGTGCCAGCAGTGGTACAGGAGGGACAGATACGCAGTATTTT. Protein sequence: CASSGTGGTDTQYF.

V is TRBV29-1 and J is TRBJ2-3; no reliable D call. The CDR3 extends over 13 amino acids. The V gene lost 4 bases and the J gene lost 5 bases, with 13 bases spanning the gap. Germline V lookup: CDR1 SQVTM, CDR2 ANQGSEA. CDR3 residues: CSVAISAGDTQYF. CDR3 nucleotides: TGCAGCGTTGCAATTAGTGCCGGAGATACGCAGTATTTT.

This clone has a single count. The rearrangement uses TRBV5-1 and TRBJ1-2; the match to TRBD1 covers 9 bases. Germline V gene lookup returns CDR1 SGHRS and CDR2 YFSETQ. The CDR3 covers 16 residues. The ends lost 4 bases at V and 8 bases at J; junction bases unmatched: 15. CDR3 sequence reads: CASSPPTSTGGLGYTF. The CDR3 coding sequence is TGCGCCAGCAGCCCTCCTACTAGTACAGGGGGCTTGGGCTACACCTTC.

Written as DNA, the CDR3 is TGTGCCAGCAGCAGGAACACTGAAGCTTTCTTT. Residues: CASSRNTEAFF. The chain carries TRBV12-3 or TRBV12-4 and TRBJ1-1; D ambiguous. The germline V and J ends were trimmed by 6 bases and 1 base, with 3 bases remaining between them. CDR3 length: 11 residues.

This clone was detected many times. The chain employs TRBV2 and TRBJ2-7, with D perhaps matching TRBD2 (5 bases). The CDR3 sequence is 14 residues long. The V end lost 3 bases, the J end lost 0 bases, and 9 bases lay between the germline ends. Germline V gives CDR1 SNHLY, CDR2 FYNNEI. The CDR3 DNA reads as TGTGCCAGCAGTGATTCCGGAGGCTCCTACGAGCAGTACTTC. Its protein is CASSDSGGSYEQYF.

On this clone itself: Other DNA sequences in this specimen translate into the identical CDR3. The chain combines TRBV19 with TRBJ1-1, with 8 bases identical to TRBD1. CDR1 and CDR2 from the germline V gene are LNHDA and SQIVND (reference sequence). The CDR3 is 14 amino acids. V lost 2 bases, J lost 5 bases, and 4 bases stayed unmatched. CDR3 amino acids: CASSITGGGTEAFF. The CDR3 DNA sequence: TGTGCCAGTAGTATAACAGGGGGTGGAACTGAAGCTTTCTTT.

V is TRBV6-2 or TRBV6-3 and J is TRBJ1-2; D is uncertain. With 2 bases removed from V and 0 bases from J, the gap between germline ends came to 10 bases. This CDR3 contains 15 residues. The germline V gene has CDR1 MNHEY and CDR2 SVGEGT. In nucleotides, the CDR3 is TGTGCCAGCAGTTACCCTGGTAGAACTAACTATGGCTACACCTTC. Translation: CASSYPGRTNYGYTF.

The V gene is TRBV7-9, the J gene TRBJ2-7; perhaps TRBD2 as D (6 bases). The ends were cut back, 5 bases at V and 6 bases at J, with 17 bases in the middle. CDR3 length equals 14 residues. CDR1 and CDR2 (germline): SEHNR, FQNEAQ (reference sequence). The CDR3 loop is CASSPDGGRLEQYF. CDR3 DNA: TGTGCCAGCAGCCCTGACGGGGGTAGACTCGAGCAGTACTTC.

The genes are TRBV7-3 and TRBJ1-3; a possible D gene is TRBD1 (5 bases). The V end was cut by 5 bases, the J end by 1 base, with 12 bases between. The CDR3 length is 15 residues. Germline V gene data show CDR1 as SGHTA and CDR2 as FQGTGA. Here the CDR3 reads CASSQGPGSGNTIYF. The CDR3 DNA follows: TGTGCCAGCAGCCAGGGTCCAGGATCTGGAAACACCATATATTTT.

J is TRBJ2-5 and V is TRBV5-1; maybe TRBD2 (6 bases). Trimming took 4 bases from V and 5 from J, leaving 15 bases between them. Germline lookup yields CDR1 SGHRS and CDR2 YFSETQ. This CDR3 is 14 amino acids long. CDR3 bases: TGCGCCAGCAGCGCGGGACCAAACGTGGAGACCCAGTACTTC. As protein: CASSAGPNVETQYF.

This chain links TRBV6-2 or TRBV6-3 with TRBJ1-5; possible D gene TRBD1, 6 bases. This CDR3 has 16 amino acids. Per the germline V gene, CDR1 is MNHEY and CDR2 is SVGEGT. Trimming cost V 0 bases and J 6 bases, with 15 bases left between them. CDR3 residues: CASSYSTGTFGQPQHF. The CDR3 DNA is TGTGCCAGCAGTTACTCGACGGGGACATTTGGTCAGCCCCAGCATTTT.

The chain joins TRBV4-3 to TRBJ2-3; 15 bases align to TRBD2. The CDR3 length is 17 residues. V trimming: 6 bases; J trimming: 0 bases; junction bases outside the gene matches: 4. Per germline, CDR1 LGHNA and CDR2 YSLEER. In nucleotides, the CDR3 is TGCGCCAGCAGGCGGACTAGCGGGGGGGGGAGCACAGATACGCAGTATTTT. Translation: CASRRTSGGGSTDTQYF.

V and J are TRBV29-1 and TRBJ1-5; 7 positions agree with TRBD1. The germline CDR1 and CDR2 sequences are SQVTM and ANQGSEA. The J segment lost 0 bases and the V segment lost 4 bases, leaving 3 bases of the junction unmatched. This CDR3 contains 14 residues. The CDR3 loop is CSVVTGISNQPQHF. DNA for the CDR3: TGCAGCGTTGTGACAGGGATTAGCAATCAGCCCCAGCATTTT. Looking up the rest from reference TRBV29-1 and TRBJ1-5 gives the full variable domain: SAVISQKPSRDICQRGTSLTIQCQVDSQVTMMFWYRQQPGQSLTLIATANQGSEATYESGFVIDKFPISRPNLTFSTLTVSNMSPEDSSIYLCSVVTGISNQPQHFGDGTRLSIL.

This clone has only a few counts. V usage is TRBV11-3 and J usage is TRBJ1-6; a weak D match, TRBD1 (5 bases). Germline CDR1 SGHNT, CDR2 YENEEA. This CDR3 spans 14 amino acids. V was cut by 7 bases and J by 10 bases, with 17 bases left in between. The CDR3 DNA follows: TGTGCCAGCAACAACGGAAGGGGCTTATCACCCCTCCACTTT. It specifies CASNNGRGLSPLHF.

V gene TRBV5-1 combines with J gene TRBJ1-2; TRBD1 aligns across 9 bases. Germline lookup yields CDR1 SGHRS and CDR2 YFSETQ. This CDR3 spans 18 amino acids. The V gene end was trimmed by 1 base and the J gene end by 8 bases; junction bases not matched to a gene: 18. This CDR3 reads CASSLIPGQGDFMEGYTF. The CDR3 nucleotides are TGCGCCAGCAGCTTGATACCGGGACAGGGTGACTTCATGGAGGGCTACACCTTC.